This TCR beta chain is from a study of T-cell reconstitution after alpha-beta-depleted transplantation in children. Trimming cost V 3 bases and J 7 bases, with 15 bases left between them. This CDR3 is built from 14 residues. Germline lookup yields CDR1 MNHEY and CDR2 SMNVEV (reference sequence). This clonotype was counted between two and nine times. Unique molecular identifiers featured in how the TCRbeta library was prepared. TCRdb re-derived calls from the PCR reads in MiXCR, one entry per CDR3 protein. The table has 550,000 to 600,000 distinct CDR3 sequences, 20% to 25% seen once. The clonotype was recovered from a boy younger than two who had a stem cell transplant for acute myeloid leukemia, so the T cells may come from the graft donor. V is TRBV27 and J is TRBJ2-5; D is unclear. Sample: PBMCs, mostly from graft donor cells, taken 360 days after TCRalphabeta/CD19-depleted stem cell transplant. CDR3 sequence reads: CASSLAESSGTQYF. The CDR3 DNA reads TGTGCCAGCAGTTTGGCCGAATCTTCAGGGACCCAGTACTTC.